The clone carrying this T cell receptor beta chain was recorded a few times. The antigen is unknown. Unique molecular identifiers were attached to individual cDNA molecules. In TCRdb, the 5' RACE reads were re-called with MiXCR into one record per CDR3 protein. Here the sample spans about 64,000 distinct CDR3 sequences, less than 5.5% being singletons. This CDR3 spans 15 amino acids. J gave up 4 bases and V 3 bases, and 6 bases lay outside the gene matches. CDR1 and CDR2 from the germline V gene are SGHAT and FQNNGV. This specimen belongs to a study of early T cells in non-severe SARS-CoV-2 infection. For the study at large: Sequencing of bulk RNA from unsorted whole blood was done, without chain pairing.

Study results and limitations: CD4 and private specificities were missed by VDJdb matching, which favored anti-spike CD8 responses.

This chain links TRBV11-2 with TRBJ2-7; 10 bases agree with TRBD2. Sequenced material: whole blood. The source of this sequence is an adult who was a healthcare worker with PCR-confirmed SARS-CoV-2 infection or an uninfected control (not recorded which). Written as DNA, the CDR3 is TGTGCCAGCAGCTTCACTAGCGGGACGTGGTACGAGCAGTACTTC. Translating gives CASSFTSGTWYEQYF.